This paragraph reports one TCR beta chain. Per germline, CDR1 SGHTS and CDR2 YDEGEE. The CDR3 has 15 amino acids. V shed 0 bases and J 6 bases; nucleotides not matched to a gene: 8. This specimen comes from a study of blood T cell repertoires in COVID-19. Study-level background: COVID-19 samples collected from the United States, Italy and Spain covered acute and convalescent phases. PBMCs, B-cell-depleted T cells, or T cells provided the cDNA or gDNA that made up the material.

Authors' processing steps: The authors estimated nucleated cell counts from reference gene primer amplification. Here immunoSEQ multiplex PCR was the method, and the copy in TCRdb shows in-frame clones only, minus some. That table supplies the V and J calls and clone size; D and trimming were determined from the DNA. The data show some 100,000 clones, about 88% seen once. This sequence was found in an elderly woman with active COVID-19. Input material: peripheral blood. This chain connects TRBV5-8 to TRBJ2-7; 8 bases agree with TRBD2. CDR3 amino acids: CASSLGSGIVREQYF. CDR3 nucleotide sequence: TGTGCCAGCAGCTTGGGTAGCGGGATCGTTCGCGAGCAGTACTTC.